One T cell receptor (beta chain) is described in this entry. This receptor's antigen is unknown. Nothing much larger sits one base from this clone, and base qualities are not available. The data originate from a study of blood T cell repertoires in COVID-19 (TCRdb year 2020). As for the study more broadly: Samples covering the acute and convalescent phases of COVID-19 were provided by collaborators in the United States, Italy and Spain. The material from the prospective study consisted of cDNA or gDNA derived from T cells, B-cell-depleted T cells, or PBMCs. Deeply sampled blood TCRbeta repertoires from subjects exposed to, actively infected with, or recovered from COVID-19 were included in the dataset. The repertoires were released in a freely available public database meant as a resource for research on the immune response to SARS-CoV-2. The samples were drawn from two sources: the first 160 participants of the ongoing ImmuneRACE study, and over 1,000 subjects contributed by 6 global collaborators. Sample metadata almost always included a de-identified subject ID, COVID-19 status, age in years and sex. Where HLA class I and class II types were available, the types were taken from metadata supplied by the sample provider, not from assay-based typing. General conclusions and limits of the study: Clinical and demographic metadata were provided uncurated, with the amount varying by source and participant.

Another Seattle source contributed samples from volunteer blood donors who had recovered from COVID-19. Each collaborating institution followed its own protocols to collect whole blood in K2EDTA tubes. Collaborator samples were shipped for TCRbeta analysis as frozen whole blood, isolated PBMCs, or DNA extracted from either sample type. The immunoSEQ Assay, a bias-controlled multiplex PCR, was used to amplify TCRbeta CDR3 regions from genomic DNA. The paper's processing steps were these. The number of nucleated cells in each sample was estimated from the amplification of reference gene primers within the assay. To quantify the absolute abundance of each unique TCRbeta CDR3 rearrangement, sequence reads were collapsed and filtered. For each sample, productive Simpson clonality was calculated as the square root of Simpson's diversity index over productive rearrangements. This is the immuneACCESS table as TCRdb keeps it, with only in-frame sequences that have V and J called. A part of the clones is gone; compared with another copy, unresolved V genes explain less than half, and the rest is unexplained. The V and J calls and clone size are taken from that table; D and trimming were inferred from the DNA. In this sample the table shows 150,000 to 200,000 clones, 70% to 90% of which occur a single time. The ten most abundant clones make up less than 9% of the sample.

As encoded in the germline V gene, CDR1 is MDHEN while CDR2 is SYDVKM. V is pruned by 7 bases and J by 12 bases, leaving 8 bases of the junction without a gene match. Measured from the cysteine to the phenylalanine, the CDR3 is 14 residues long. Just CDR3 DNA is preserved here, 42 bases in frame from base 1. The sequenced material came from peripheral blood. This clonotype was obtained from a man aged 35-49 years who had recovered from COVID-19. The rearrangement joined TRBV28 to TRBJ2-1; 14 of the junction bases match TRBD2. The CDR3 protein sequence reads: CASKPGLAGVGQFF. The base sequence is TGTGCCAGCAAACCGGGACTAGCGGGAGTCGGGCAGTTCTTC.